This T cell receptor (beta chain) was recorded in a study of blood T cell repertoires in COVID-19. Overall study context: Sources were T cells, B-cell-depleted T cells, or PBMCs; the material itself was cDNA or gDNA.

Regarding this clone: The sample contains more than one DNA sequence encoding this CDR3.

As processed by the authors: Reference gene primer amplification yielded estimated nucleated cell counts. The data were produced by immunoSEQ multiplex PCR, yet TCRdb's version contains in-frame clones alone and is incomplete. That table furnishes V, J and clone size, whereas the DNA furnished D and trimming. The repertoire includes under 300,000 clones, around 90% of them detected once, and 0.83% sits in the top ten. Germline assignment: CDR1 SGHNT and CDR2 YENEEA. Trimming stripped 5 bases from V and 5 bases from J, with 12 bases between. This CDR3 comprises 13 residues. Sample: peripheral blood. This sequence originates from a man aged 30 to 39 with COVID-19, enrolled during active disease. The chain carries TRBV11-3 and TRBJ2-5; the D gene is possibly TRBD2 (5 bases). The CDR3, as DNA: TGTGCCAGCAGCCTGAGGGTCGGGGAGACCCAGTACTTC. Residues: CASSLRVGETQYF.